This paragraph reports one T cell receptor beta chain. Per the study methods: Using reference gene primer amplification, nucleated cell counts were estimated. TCRdb keeps only in-frame clones here, not all; method: immunoSEQ multiplex PCR. That table is the source of V, J and clone size, and D and trimming were worked out from the DNA. The sample has about 300,000 clones, 89% seen once. The data originate from a study of blood T cell repertoires in COVID-19. The overall study: Specimens from acute and convalescent COVID-19 originated in the United States, Italy and Spain. Sources were T cells, B-cell-depleted T cells, or PBMCs; the material itself was cDNA or gDNA.

This CDR3 contains 16 residues. Sequenced sample: peripheral blood. The TCR comes from a man aged 18 to 30 who had recovered from COVID-19. The chain employs TRBV21-1 and TRBJ2-7; TRBD2, the table's D call, lacks a check against the DNA. TRBV21-1 counts as a pseudogene. CDR3 residues: CASIQNVTRGSYEQYF. The CDR3 DNA reads as TGTGCCAGCATCCAAAACGTTACTAGAGGCTCCTACGAGCAGTACTTC.